Listed below are T cell receptor beta chains from one sample, sequenced in a study of monozygotic twins with cystic fibrosis. The repertoire was sequenced with immunoSEQ multiplex PCR; TCRdb's copy has only in-frame clones and lacks some. The sample yields some 35,000 clones, approximately 90% seen once. Sample: blood. All receptors derive from a boy aged 2 to 10 with cystic fibrosis. The CDR3 runs from the conserved cysteine through the conserved F or W. A D gene is named only where the DNA matches it firmly. Expanded clones are given a class, and other clones once, few, many or no size at all.

J | size | D | V | CDR3 | DNA
TRBJ2-5 | . | . | TRBV27 | CASSPDQETQYF | TGTGCCAGCAGTCCAGACCAAGAGACCCAGTACTTC
TRBJ2-3 | . | . | TRBV2 | CAIHGVSTDTQYF | TGTGCCATCCACGGGGTTAGCACAGATACGCAGTATTTT
TRBJ1-2 | . | . | TRBV29-1 | CSVAPTSGFGGGGYTF | TGCAGCGTTGCACCCACCTCTGGTTTTGGTGGCGGTGGCTACACCTTC
TRBJ1-5 | . | . | TRBV4-1 | CASSQVGGPIHQPQHF | TGCGCCAGCAGCCAAGTCGGTGGCCCAATCCATCAGCCCCAGCATTTT
TRBJ1-2 | . | . | TRBV29-1 | CSVEDRAVHGYTF | TGCAGCGTTGAAGATAGGGCGGTACATGGCTACACCTTC
TRBJ2-2 | . | . | TRBV18 | CASSPMADNTGELFF | TGTGCCAGCTCACCTATGGCAGACAACACCGGGGAGCTGTTTTTT
TRBJ2-3 | . | TRBD2 | TRBV7-2 | CASALTSGGARDTQYF | TGTGCCAGCGCTCTCACTAGCGGGGGCGCCAGGGATACGCAGTATTTT
TRBJ2-7 | . | TRBD1 | TRBV7-9 | CASSLEGTGEQYF | TGTGCCAGCAGCTTGGAAGGGACAGGGGAGCAGTACTTC
TRBJ1-2 | . | . | TRBV7-9 | CASDTGIRDGYTF | TGTGCGTCGGACACCGGCATTCGCGATGGCTACACCTTC
TRBJ2-5 | . | TRBD2 | TRBV18 | CASSHPLLAGETQYF | TGTGCCAGCTCACACCCCTTACTAGCGGGAGAGACCCAGTACTTC
TRBJ1-1 | . | . | TRBV27 | CASSSRRSLMNTEAFF | TGTGCCAGCAGTTCCCGCAGGAGCCTCATGAACACTGAAGCTTTCTTT
TRBJ2-3 | . | . | TRBV29-1 | CSVETPSSTDTQYF | TGCAGCGTTGAAACTCCCTCTAGCACAGATACGCAGTATTTT
TRBJ1-2 | . | . | TRBV7-9 | CASSLNTVYGYTF | TGTGCCAGCAGCTTAAATACAGTCTATGGCTACACCTTC
TRBJ1-1 | . | . | TRBV27 | CASSLGAAFEAFF | TGTGCCAGCAGTTTGGGCGCCGCGTTTGAAGCTTTCTTT
TRBJ1-2 | once | . | TRBV19 | CASSIHRGGRINYGYTF | TGTGCCAGTAGTATCCATCGCGGGGGACGGATTAACTATGGCTACACCTTC
TRBJ1-1 | . | . | TRBV13 | CASSLRDPPMPAFF | TGTGCCAGCAGCCTCCGGGACCCACCCATGCCAGCTTTCTTT
TRBJ1-2 | . | TRBD1 | TRBV7-9 | CASSTQSSGGYGYTF | TGTGCCAGCAGCACCCAATCCTCAGGGGGGTATGGCTACACCTTC
TRBJ2-5 | . | . | TRBV7-9 | CASSEGAGSETQYF | TGTGCCAGCAGCGAAGGAGCGGGTTCAGAGACCCAGTACTTC
TRBJ1-5 | . | . | TRBV7-6 | CASSLGSANNQPQHF | TGTGCCAGCAGCTTAGGGTCAGCCAACAATCAGCCCCAGCATTTT
TRBJ2-2 | . | . | TRBV14 | CASSQWSGTYTGELFF | TGTGCCAGCAGCCAATGGTCAGGGACCTACACCGGGGAGCTGTTTTTT
TRBJ2-7 | . | TRBD2 | TRBV11-2 | CASSLFSGSYEQYF | TGTGCCAGCAGCTTGTTTAGCGGGTCCTACGAGCAGTACTTC
TRBJ1-2 | few | . | TRBV19 | CASSMGQPRSGYTF | TGTGCCAGTAGTATGGGGCAGCCCCGTAGTGGCTACACCTTC
TRBJ2-7 | . | TRBD2 | TRBV9 | CASSVGPSGAEQYF | TGTGCCAGCAGCGTAGGCCCTAGCGGGGCCGAGCAGTACTTC
TRBJ1-1 | . | TRBD1 | TRBV7-2 | CASSPRQGANTEAFF | TGTGCCAGCAGCCCCCGACAGGGGGCGAACACTGAAGCTTTCTTT